This TCR beta chain is drawn from a study of T cell repertoires in cytomegalovirus infection. The CDR3 is 13 amino acids. The V end was cut by 5 bases, the J end by 3 bases, with 10 bases between. The germline V gene has CDR1 SGHVS and CDR2 FQNEAQ. MiXCR, applied by TCRdb to the reads, yields one record per CDR3 protein. The repertoire holds more than 150,000 distinct CDR3 sequences, with 15% to 20% as singletons. This clonotype was recorded many times. The gene calls are TRBV7-8 and TRBJ1-1, with D perhaps matching TRBD1 (6 bases). This TCR came from a human donor in good health (CMV status not recorded). Some clones in this sample may be carry-over from other donors' samples. Material: PBMCs. CDR3 loop: CASSLRGYTEAFF. The CDR3 DNA is TGTGCCAGCAGCCTCAGGGGATACACTGAAGCTTTCTTT.